The T cell receptor beta chain described here comes from a study of tumor-infiltrating lymphocytes in oesophageal squamous cell carcinoma. Germline assignment: CDR1 SNHLY and CDR2 FYNNEI. V was trimmed by 5 bases and J by 4 bases, leaving 8 bases between them. This CDR3 spans 13 amino acids. In its sample, this clonotype ranks as medium-sized. One entry per CDR3 protein results from TCRdb running MiXCR on the PCR reads. The sample lists about 12,000 distinct CDR3 sequences, about 60% occurring once. Sequencing input: esophageal tumor tissue. This clonotype originated in a female donor with esophageal squamous cell carcinoma. The chain uses TRBV2 and TRBJ2-2; D is perhaps TRBD1 (5 bases). This CDR3 is CASSSGLTGELFF. CDR3 nucleotides: TGTGCCAGCAGTTCAGGGCTCACCGGGGAGCTGTTTTTT. The variable domain in full, with the rest retrieved from reference TRBV2 and TRBJ2-2, is EPEVTQTPSHQVTQMGQEVILRCVPISNHLYFYWYRQILGQKVEFLVSFYNNEISEKSEIFDDQFSVERPDGSNFTLKIRSTKLEDSAMYFCASSSGLTGELFFGEGSRLTVL.